This TCR beta chain was recorded in a study of blood T cell repertoires in COVID-19. Overall study: Sites in the United States, Italy and Spain provided acute and convalescent COVID-19 samples.

In the authors' workflow: Amplification with reference gene primers provided the estimates of nucleated cell counts. Here immunoSEQ multiplex PCR was the method, and the copy in TCRdb shows in-frame clones only, minus some. The V and J calls and the clone size are those of that table, but D and trimming were determined from the DNA. The sample lists 150,000 to 200,000 clones, roughly 85% occurring once. Trimming left V 5 bases short and J 7 bases short, with 4 bases between. The CDR3 runs 11 residues. Germline values: CDR1 KGHDR, CDR2 SFDVKD. Sequencing was done on a sample of peripheral blood. The TCR originated in a man aged 50 or older with active or convalescent COVID-19. V and J are TRBV24-1 and TRBJ2-2; D remains unclear. The CDR3 region has the DNA TGTGCCACCAGTGCCCTCGGGGAGCTGTTTTTT. Translated: CATSALGELFF.